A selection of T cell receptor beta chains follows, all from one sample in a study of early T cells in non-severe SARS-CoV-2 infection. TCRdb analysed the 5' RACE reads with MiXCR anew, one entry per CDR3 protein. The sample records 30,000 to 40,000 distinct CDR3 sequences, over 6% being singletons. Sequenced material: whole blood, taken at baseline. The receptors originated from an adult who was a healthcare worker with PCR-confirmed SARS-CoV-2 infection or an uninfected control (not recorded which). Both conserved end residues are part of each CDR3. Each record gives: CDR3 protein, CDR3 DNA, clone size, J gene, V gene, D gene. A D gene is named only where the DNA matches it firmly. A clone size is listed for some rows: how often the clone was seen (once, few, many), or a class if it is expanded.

CDR3aa: CAISPHRQGPYEQYF; CDR3nt: TGTGCCATCAGCCCCCACAGACAGGGCCCCTACGAGCAGTACTTC; abundance: many; j_gene: TRBJ2-7; v_gene: TRBV10-3; d_gene: TRBD1
CDR3aa: CTVDGGADIQYF; CDR3nt: TGCACCGTTGATGGGGGGGCTGACATTCAGTACTTC; abundance: .; j_gene: TRBJ2-4; v_gene: TRBV29-1; d_gene: .
CDR3aa: CASSWTGSGEQFF; CDR3nt: TGTGCCAGCAGCTGGACAGGGTCCGGTGAGCAGTTCTTC; abundance: few; j_gene: TRBJ2-1; v_gene: TRBV5-4; d_gene: TRBD1
CDR3aa: CSANQGRFTEAFF; CDR3nt: TGCAGTGCCAATCAAGGCAGGTTCACTGAAGCTTTCTTT; abundance: many; j_gene: TRBJ1-1; v_gene: TRBV20-1; d_gene: .
CDR3aa: CSAGQFLYEQYF; CDR3nt: TGCAGTGCCGGACAGTTCCTCTACGAGCAGTACTTC; abundance: .; j_gene: TRBJ2-7; v_gene: TRBV20-1; d_gene: .
CDR3aa: CASLRQGVYGELFF; CDR3nt: TGTGCCAGCCTCCGACAGGGCGTATACGGGGAGCTGTTTTTT; abundance: .; j_gene: TRBJ2-2; v_gene: TRBV6-2/TRBV6-3; d_gene: TRBD1
CDR3aa: CASSLVSQQYEQYF; CDR3nt: TGTGCCAGCAGTTTAGTGTCCCAACAATACGAGCAGTACTTC; abundance: .; j_gene: TRBJ2-7; v_gene: TRBV12-3/TRBV12-4; d_gene: .
CDR3aa: CATSDSGLAEIYRTDTQYF; CDR3nt: TGTGCCACCAGTGATTCGGGACTAGCGGAGATCTATCGTACAGATACGCAGTATTTT; abundance: .; j_gene: TRBJ2-3; v_gene: TRBV24-1; d_gene: TRBD2
CDR3aa: CASSNSDRGSNIQYF; CDR3nt: TGTGCCAGCAGCAACTCGGACAGGGGGTCTAACATTCAGTACTTC; abundance: few; j_gene: TRBJ2-4; v_gene: TRBV5-5; d_gene: TRBD1
CDR3aa: CASSFAEGTGLVF; CDR3nt: .; abundance: many; j_gene: TRBJ1-1; v_gene: TRBV7-2; d_gene: .
CDR3aa: CASGRTDTQYF; CDR3nt: TGTGCCAGCGGGCGCACAGATACGCAGTATTTT; abundance: .; j_gene: TRBJ2-3; v_gene: TRBV6-5; d_gene: .
CDR3aa: CASSQGTGFFTEAFF; CDR3nt: TGCGCCAGCAGCCAAGGGACAGGGTTTTTCACTGAAGCTTTCTTT; abundance: .; j_gene: TRBJ1-1; v_gene: TRBV4-3; d_gene: TRBD1
CDR3aa: CASSRRLAGVYEQYF; CDR3nt: TGTGCCAGCAGTCGGAGACTAGCGGGGGTTTACGAGCAGTACTTC; abundance: many; j_gene: TRBJ2-7; v_gene: TRBV27; d_gene: TRBD2
CDR3aa: CASSKEPGGVCIQYF; CDR3nt: TGTGCCAGCAGCAAAGAACCAGGGGGAGTATGTATTCAGTACTTC; abundance: few; j_gene: TRBJ2-4; v_gene: TRBV21-1; d_gene: .
CDR3aa: CASSFQGWDTEAFF; CDR3nt: TGTGCCAGCAGCTTCCAGGGCTGGGACACTGAAGCTTTCTTT; abundance: few; j_gene: TRBJ1-1; v_gene: TRBV5-6; d_gene: .
CDR3aa: CASSYPSGPTGTQYF; CDR3nt: TGTGCCAGCAGTTATCCCAGCGGGCCCACCGGGACCCAGTACTTC; abundance: few; j_gene: TRBJ2-5; v_gene: TRBV6-5; d_gene: .
CDR3aa: CASSTRTGFEQYF; CDR3nt: TGTGCCAGCAGTACTCGGACAGGGTTCGAGCAGTACTTC; abundance: many; j_gene: TRBJ2-7; v_gene: TRBV12-3/TRBV12-4; d_gene: TRBD1
CDR3aa: CASSPSGTEKNIQYF; CDR3nt: TGTGCCAGCAGCCCCTCGGGCACGGAGAAAAACATTCAGTACTTC; abundance: few; j_gene: TRBJ2-4; v_gene: TRBV5-4; d_gene: .
CDR3aa: CASSWGNSNTGELFF; CDR3nt: TGTGCCAGCAGCTGGGGGAATTCGAACACCGGGGAGCTGTTTTTT; abundance: few; j_gene: TRBJ2-2; v_gene: TRBV6-2/TRBV6-3; d_gene: .
CDR3aa: CASSYDGQGNSPLHF; CDR3nt: TGCGCCAGCAGCTACGACGGACAGGGAAACTCACCCCTCCACTTT; abundance: few; j_gene: TRBJ1-6; v_gene: TRBV5-1; d_gene: TRBD1
CDR3aa: CASSLLDGNYEQYF; CDR3nt: TGTGCCAGCAGTTTATTGGACGGAAACTACGAGCAGTACTTC; abundance: .; j_gene: TRBJ2-7; v_gene: TRBV27; d_gene: .
CDR3aa: CASSRRLGSYNEQFF; CDR3nt: TGTGCCAGCAGCCGCCGACTAGGTTCATACAATGAGCAGTTCTTC; abundance: many; j_gene: TRBJ2-1; v_gene: TRBV7-9; d_gene: .
CDR3aa: CASSQDRGPTNEQFF; CDR3nt: TGCGCCAGCAGCCAAGATCGGGGCCCTACGAATGAGCAGTTCTTC; abundance: many; j_gene: TRBJ2-1; v_gene: TRBV4-3; d_gene: .
CDR3aa: CSARGRTDTQYF; CDR3nt: TGCAGTGCTAGAGGGCGCACAGATACGCAGTATTTT; abundance: many; j_gene: TRBJ2-3; v_gene: TRBV20-1; d_gene: .
CDR3aa: CASSQTVGTSRAGGELFF; CDR3nt: TGTGCCAGCAGCCAAACCGTTGGGACTAGCCGGGCGGGCGGGGAGCTGTTTTTT; abundance: many; j_gene: TRBJ2-2; v_gene: TRBV3-1; d_gene: TRBD2
CDR3aa: CASTSPAGFRSYEQYF; CDR3nt: TGTGCCAGCACCTCGCCAGCGGGATTTCGGTCCTACGAGCAGTACTTC; abundance: .; j_gene: TRBJ2-7; v_gene: TRBV11-2; d_gene: TRBD2
CDR3aa: CSVVTGTPPEAFF; CDR3nt: TGCAGCGTTGTAACCGGGACCCCACCTGAAGCTTTCTTT; abundance: few; j_gene: TRBJ1-1; v_gene: TRBV29-1; d_gene: .
CDR3aa: CATSGEGRVQFF; CDR3nt: TGTGCCACCAGTGGAGAGGGGAGGGTTCAGTTCTTC; abundance: many; j_gene: TRBJ2-1; v_gene: TRBV24-1; d_gene: TRBD2
CDR3aa: CASSSRTMDTGELFF; CDR3nt: TGCGCCAGCAGCTCGCGGACTATGGACACCGGGGAGCTGTTTTTT; abundance: .; j_gene: TRBJ2-2; v_gene: TRBV5-1; d_gene: .
CDR3aa: CSALTSIGYGYTF; CDR3nt: TGCAGCGCTCTGACAAGTATCGGGTATGGCTACACCTTC; abundance: .; j_gene: TRBJ1-2; v_gene: TRBV29-1; d_gene: .
CDR3aa: CASSYSRYNEQFF; CDR3nt: TGTGCCAGCAGTTACTCTCGCTACAATGAGCAGTTCTTC; abundance: medium-sized; j_gene: TRBJ2-1; v_gene: TRBV6-5; d_gene: .
CDR3aa: CASKKGAVVPMNTEAFF; CDR3nt: TGTGCCAGCAAGAAGGGGGCCGTGGTCCCTATGAACACTGAAGCTTTCTTT; abundance: .; j_gene: TRBJ1-1; v_gene: TRBV12-3/TRBV12-4; d_gene: TRBD1
CDR3aa: CATSDPGQGATGELFF; CDR3nt: TGTGCCACCAGTGACCCCGGACAGGGTGCAACCGGGGAGCTGTTTTTT; abundance: .; j_gene: TRBJ2-2; v_gene: TRBV24-1; d_gene: TRBD1
CDR3aa: CASSPRASDYEQYF; CDR3nt: TGCGCCAGCAGCCCCCGCGCCAGCGACTACGAGCAGTACTTC; abundance: large; j_gene: TRBJ2-7; v_gene: TRBV5-1; d_gene: .
CDR3aa: CATSDLRSGRPNEQFF; CDR3nt: TGTGCCACCAGTGATTTGCGGTCGGGCAGGCCAAATGAGCAGTTCTTC; abundance: many; j_gene: TRBJ2-1; v_gene: TRBV24-1; d_gene: .
CDR3aa: CASSLGGGRSEQFF; CDR3nt: TGTGCCAGCAGCTTAGGGGGCGGGAGGAGTGAGCAGTTCTTC; abundance: many; j_gene: TRBJ2-1; v_gene: TRBV7-2; d_gene: TRBD2
CDR3aa: CASSFSASGILTDTQYF; CDR3nt: TGTGCCAGCAGCTTCTCGGCTAGCGGGATCCTCACAGATACGCAGTATTTT; abundance: few; j_gene: TRBJ2-3; v_gene: TRBV5-8; d_gene: TRBD2
CDR3aa: CSARDLLAGGILAKNIQYF; CDR3nt: TGCAGTGCTAGAGATTTACTAGCGGGAGGGATATTAGCCAAAAACATTCAGTACTTC; abundance: many; j_gene: TRBJ2-4; v_gene: TRBV20-1; d_gene: TRBD2
CDR3aa: CASSSTVRETQYF; CDR3nt: TGTGCCAGCAGCTCGACCGTTCGGGAGACCCAGTACTTC; abundance: many; j_gene: TRBJ2-5; v_gene: TRBV7-6; d_gene: .
CDR3aa: CSALGQAYNEQFF; CDR3nt: TGCAGTGCCCTTGGGCAGGCTTACAATGAGCAGTTCTTC; abundance: few; j_gene: TRBJ2-1; v_gene: TRBV20-1; d_gene: .
CDR3aa: CAWNRGLAAYNEQFF; CDR3nt: TGTGCCTGGAATAGGGGTCTAGCGGCCTACAATGAGCAGTTCTTC; abundance: many; j_gene: TRBJ2-1; v_gene: TRBV30; d_gene: TRBD2
CDR3aa: CASRETGVGTEAFF; CDR3nt: TGTGCCAGCAGAGAGACAGGGGTGGGCACTGAAGCTTTCTTT; abundance: .; j_gene: TRBJ1-1; v_gene: TRBV6-2/TRBV6-3; d_gene: TRBD1
CDR3aa: CASSLYRDRADQPQHF; CDR3nt: TGTGCCAGCAGTTTATATAGGGACAGGGCGGATCAGCCCCAGCATTTT; abundance: .; j_gene: TRBJ1-5; v_gene: TRBV12-3/TRBV12-4; d_gene: TRBD1
CDR3aa: CASSPRTGEGSPLHF; CDR3nt: TGTGCCAGCAGCCCCCGGACAGGGGAGGGTTCACCCCTCCACTTT; abundance: .; j_gene: TRBJ1-6; v_gene: TRBV9; d_gene: TRBD1
CDR3aa: CSVEDRTSGRENEQFF; CDR3nt: TGCAGCGTTGAAGATCGGACTAGCGGACGAGAAAATGAGCAGTTCTTC; abundance: many; j_gene: TRBJ2-1; v_gene: TRBV29-1; d_gene: TRBD2
CDR3aa: CASSDWTGSSMSPLHF; CDR3nt: TGTGCCAGCAGCGATTGGACAGGGAGTAGTATGTCACCCCTCCACTTT; abundance: many; j_gene: TRBJ1-6; v_gene: TRBV9; d_gene: TRBD1
CDR3aa: CASSPEIQRMTEAFF; CDR3nt: TGTGCCAGCAGTCCGGAAATACAGAGGATGACTGAAGCTTTCTTT; abundance: many; j_gene: TRBJ1-1; v_gene: TRBV6-5; d_gene: .
CDR3aa: CASSDDLNYGYTF; CDR3nt: TGTGCCAGCAGCGACGATCTTAACTATGGCTACACCTTC; abundance: many; j_gene: TRBJ1-2; v_gene: TRBV9; d_gene: .
CDR3aa: CASSYLVSREQYF; CDR3nt: TGTGCCAGCAGTTACCTGGTCTCGCGAGAGCAGTACTTC; abundance: many; j_gene: TRBJ2-7; v_gene: TRBV6-2/TRBV6-3; d_gene: .
CDR3aa: CASSPLQAGNTEAFF; CDR3nt: TGTGCCAGCAGCCCTTTACAGGCTGGGAACACTGAAGCTTTCTTT; abundance: few; j_gene: TRBJ1-1; v_gene: TRBV6-5; d_gene: .
CDR3aa: CASSPWEGQGRNEQFF; CDR3nt: TGTGCCAGCAGCCCATGGGAGGGACAGGGGAGGAATGAGCAGTTCTTC; abundance: few; j_gene: TRBJ2-1; v_gene: TRBV6-2/TRBV6-3; d_gene: TRBD1
CDR3aa: CASSDPGTSGSYEQFF; CDR3nt: TGTGCCAGCAGCGACCCTGGGACTAGCGGGAGCTATGAGCAGTTCTTC; abundance: few; j_gene: TRBJ2-1; v_gene: TRBV6-6; d_gene: TRBD2
CDR3aa: CASSPGTSGSDEQFF; CDR3nt: TGTGCCAGTAGTCCCGGGACTAGCGGGAGTGATGAGCAGTTCTTC; abundance: many; j_gene: TRBJ2-1; v_gene: TRBV19; d_gene: TRBD2
CDR3aa: CAGRGGGTSTDTQYF; CDR3nt: TGTGCCGGACGTGGCGGGGGCACTAGCACAGATACGCAGTATTTT; abundance: many; j_gene: TRBJ2-3; v_gene: TRBV6-1; d_gene: .
CDR3aa: CASSKRGGSGANVLTF; CDR3nt: TGTGCCAGCAGTAAACGAGGGGGATCTGGGGCCAACGTCCTGACTTTC; abundance: many; j_gene: TRBJ2-6; v_gene: TRBV27; d_gene: .